Given below is one TCR beta chain in context. As yet, its antigen is unknown. The sample is drawn from a study of T cell responses to AZD1222 COVID-19 vaccine. General study points: It should be noted that donors were predominantly white British and more often female, and clonal diversity was possibly underestimated. Just 5 to 7 AZD1222 recipients were seropositive at baseline.

Trimming removed 4 bases from V and 0 bases from J, with 13 bases in between. Germline assignment: CDR1 MGHRA and CDR2 YSYEKL. The CDR3 consists of 16 residues. TCRdb's copy holds only in-frame clones and misses some; the assay was immunoSEQ multiplex PCR. The table has approximately 100,000 clones, 70% to 90% seen once. This chain uses TRBV4-1 with TRBJ1-5; perhaps TRBD1 as D (6 bases). The TCR comes from an adult in good health. The specimen comprised peripheral blood, sampled on day 0 of AZD1222 vaccination. The CDR3 region is CASSPKGGDSNQPQHF. CDR3 DNA sequence: TGCGCCAGCAGCCCCAAGGGGGGTGATAGCAATCAGCCCCAGCATTTT.